This T cell receptor beta chain was sequenced in a study of T cells in Graves' hyperthyroidism and ophthalmopathy. Study in general: Peripheral blood samples were taken at initial diagnosis, prior to any treatment. Points from the study as a whole: Model output signaled ophthalmopathy a median approximately 6.2 months ahead of onset.

Authors of the study amplified TCR beta CDR3 regions from RNA transcripts. HTBI primers were employed in a first-round RT-PCR of the TCR CDR3. TCRdb re-analysed the multiplex PCR reads in MiXCR, keeping a single row per CDR3 protein. This sample has 550,000 to 700,000 distinct CDR3 sequences, with roughly 14% found just once. Uncontrolled infection, other autoimmune disease, pregnancy and lactation each barred patients from inclusion. Diagnoses were made from clinical symptoms, serum measures (thyroxine and TRAb), thyroid ultrasound and orbital computed tomography. The CDR3 has 15 amino acids. CDR1 and CDR2 (germline): MDHEN, SYDVKM. The V and J ends lost 3 bases and 6 bases respectively, with 18 bases between them. Concerning this clonotype itself: Its antigen is as yet unknown.

This receptor was identified in a woman aged 40 to 50 with Graves' ophthalmopathy. Sequenced sample: blood. This rearrangement joins TRBV28 to TRBJ2-7; maybe TRBD1 (6 bases). CDR3: CASSLRQGTWSEQYF. As DNA, the CDR3 is TGTGCCAGCAGTTTGCGGCAGGGGACGTGGTCCGAGCAGTACTTC.